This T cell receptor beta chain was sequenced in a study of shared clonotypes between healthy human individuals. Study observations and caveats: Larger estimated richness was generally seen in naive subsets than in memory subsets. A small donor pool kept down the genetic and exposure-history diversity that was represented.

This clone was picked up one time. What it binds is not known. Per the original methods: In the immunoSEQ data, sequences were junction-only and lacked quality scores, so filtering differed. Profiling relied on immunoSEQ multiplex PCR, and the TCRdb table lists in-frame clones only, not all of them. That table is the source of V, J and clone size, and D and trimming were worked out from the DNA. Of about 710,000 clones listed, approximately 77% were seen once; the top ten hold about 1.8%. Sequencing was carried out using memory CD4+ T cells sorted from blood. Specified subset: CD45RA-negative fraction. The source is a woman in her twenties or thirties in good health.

CDR3 DNA: TGCGCCAGCAGCAGAGGGACCCTACTAGCGGGAGGGCCGGATACGCAGTATTTT. Its translation: CASSRGTLLAGGPDTQYF. The genes are TRBV5-1 and TRBJ2-3, with 13 nucleotides matching TRBD2. In germline, CDR1 is SGHRS, CDR2 YFSETQ. There are 18 residues in the CDR3. Germline trimming cut 4 bases from V and 6 bases from J; bases unmatched to any gene: 14.